A selection of T cell receptor beta chains follows, all from one sample in a study of blood T cell repertoires in COVID-19. Sequencing was performed with immunoSEQ multiplex PCR; in TCRdb, only in-frame clones are kept and a portion is missing. This table holds about 290,000 clones, under 90% found once. The sequencing input was peripheral blood. Source of these receptors: a woman aged 25-40 years with COVID-19, enrolled during active disease. CDR3s include the opening cysteine and the closing phenylalanine or tryptophan. The order of the fields is J gene, CDR3 length, V gene, clone size, D gene, CDR3 DNA, CDR3 protein. The D gene is left open where the match is weak. For some rows the clone size is stated as once, few or many, or as a class when expanded; others skip it.

J: TRBJ1-5; length: 18; V: TRBV5-6; size: once; D: .; DNA: TGTGCCAGCAGTTCCAGGCCCGACAGGCGGATGAGCAATCAGCCCCAGCATTTT; CDR3: CASSSRPDRRMSNQPQHF
J: TRBJ1-1; length: 14; V: TRBV2; size: .; D: .; DNA: TGTGCCAGCACTACCTGGGGAGGAAGCACTGAAGCTTTCTTT; CDR3: CASTTWGGSTEAFF
J: TRBJ1-4; length: 14; V: TRBV19; size: .; D: .; DNA: TGTGCCAGTAGTATAGATCTTGTTAATGAAAAACTGTTTTTT; CDR3: CASSIDLVNEKLFF
J: TRBJ2-1; length: 13; V: TRBV18; size: .; D: .; DNA: TGTGCCAGCTCACCAGGGCACTACAATGAGCAGTTCTTC; CDR3: CASSPGHYNEQFF
J: TRBJ1-5; length: 14; V: TRBV6-5; size: .; D: TRBD1; DNA: TGTGCCAGTGCTAACAGGGGCAACTCTCAGCCCCAGCATTTT; CDR3: CASANRGNSQPQHF
J: TRBJ1-1; length: 14; V: TRBV19; size: .; D: .; DNA: TGTGCCAGTGACTCATACGGGAATTTCAATGAAGCTTTCTTT; CDR3: CASDSYGNFNEAFF
J: TRBJ2-3; length: 14; V: TRBV27; size: .; D: .; DNA: TGTGCCAGCAGTTTGTACAGCAGCACAGATACGCAGTATTTT; CDR3: CASSLYSSTDTQYF
J: TRBJ1-5; length: 15; V: TRBV2; size: .; D: .; DNA: TGTGCCAGCAGAGCCCACAGTGGAAGCAATCAGCCCCAGCATTTT; CDR3: CASRAHSGSNQPQHF
J: TRBJ1-2; length: 17; V: TRBV7-9; size: .; D: .; DNA: TGTGCCAGCAGCTTAGGTAGAGGCCGCGGGGAAAACTATGGCTACACCTTC; CDR3: CASSLGRGRGENYGYTF
J: TRBJ1-1; length: 14; V: TRBV29-1; size: .; D: TRBD1; DNA: TGCAGCGCTCTAGGACAGGAGATGAACACTGAAGCTTTCTTT; CDR3: CSALGQEMNTEAFF
J: TRBJ1-1; length: 14; V: TRBV7-2; size: .; D: .; DNA: TGTGCCAGCAGCTCCCTTGGGGCAGGTACTGAAGCTTTCTTT; CDR3: CASSSLGAGTEAFF
J: TRBJ2-1; length: 14; V: TRBV2; size: .; D: .; DNA: TGTGCCAGCCGTAAGGGACTGGCGGCCAATGAGCAGTTCTTC; CDR3: CASRKGLAANEQFF
J: TRBJ1-3; length: 13; V: TRBV15; size: .; D: .; DNA: TGTGCCACCAGCACAGGCGCCCGAAACACCATATATTTT; CDR3: CATSTGARNTIYF
J: TRBJ1-3; length: 15; V: TRBV5-4; size: .; D: .; DNA: TGTGCCAGCAGCTTCGACAGACAGTCTGGAAACACCATATATTTT; CDR3: CASSFDRQSGNTIYF
J: TRBJ1-2; length: 12; V: TRBV6-5; size: .; D: .; DNA: TGTGCCAGCAGTCCTGGGCCATATGGCTACACCTTC; CDR3: CASSPGPYGYTF
J: TRBJ2-7; length: 12; V: TRBV19; size: .; D: .; DNA: TGTGCCAGTAGTCCACAGGGATCCGAGCAGTACTTC; CDR3: CASSPQGSEQYF